The clone carrying this TCR beta chain was counted a few times. Its antigen is unidentified. This specimen belongs to a study of T cells after yellow fever vaccination. Across the whole study: With SMART-Seq v4 Ultra Low Input, the fractions containing low cell numbers were prepared.

The germline V and J ends were trimmed by 4 bases and 3 bases, with 10 bases remaining between them. This CDR3 region has 13 residues. Germline loops: CDR1 SGHDT, CDR2 YYEEEE. Study results and limitations: Most clones from primary vaccination resurfaced after the booster (about 95% CD4, approximately 87% CD8).

As TCR cDNA was made by 5'RACE template switching, a universal primer site and UMIs were added. TCRdb analysed the 5' RACE reads with MiXCR anew, one entry per CDR3 protein. In the table there are some 350,000 distinct CDR3 sequences, over 8% of which are singletons. The rearrangement uses TRBV5-6 and TRBJ1-1; tentatively, D is TRBD1 (6 bases). Here the sequenced sample was PBMCs, taken on the day of the first yellow fever vaccination. This sequence originates from a man aged 18-30 years who received the YFV17D yellow fever vaccine. In DNA, the CDR3 is TGTGCCAGCAGCGGGAGGACAGACACTGAAGCTTTCTTT. Translating gives CASSGRTDTEAFF.